A single T cell receptor beta chain is shown here with its context. Its antigen is undetermined. CDR3 length: 11 residues. Trimming cost V 10 bases and J 6 bases, with 10 bases left between them. In germline, CDR1 is MNHEY, CDR2 SVGAGI. The data stem from a study of T cells in tumors after PD-1 blockade. Study details: Treatment was either pembrolizumab 200 mg every 3 weeks or cemiplimab 350 mg every 2 weeks. A subset received ongoing vismodegib 150 mg daily alongside anti-PD-1 therapy. Findings of the study overall: Blood contained approximately 41% of the tumor's TCR clonotypes.

Produced via immunoSEQ multiplex PCR; TCRdb's table is partial and in-frame only. The sample has approximately 11,000 clones; approximately 65% are singletons. The source of this sequence is a human donor with basal cell carcinoma. The chain recombines TRBV6-5 with TRBJ1-5; D possibly corresponds to TRBD1 (6 bases). The sample here was tumor tissue, taken after anti-PD-1 treatment. CDR3 sequence: CATRGGQPQHF. Here the CDR3 DNA reads TGTGCCACCAGAGGGGGTCAGCCCCAGCATTTT.